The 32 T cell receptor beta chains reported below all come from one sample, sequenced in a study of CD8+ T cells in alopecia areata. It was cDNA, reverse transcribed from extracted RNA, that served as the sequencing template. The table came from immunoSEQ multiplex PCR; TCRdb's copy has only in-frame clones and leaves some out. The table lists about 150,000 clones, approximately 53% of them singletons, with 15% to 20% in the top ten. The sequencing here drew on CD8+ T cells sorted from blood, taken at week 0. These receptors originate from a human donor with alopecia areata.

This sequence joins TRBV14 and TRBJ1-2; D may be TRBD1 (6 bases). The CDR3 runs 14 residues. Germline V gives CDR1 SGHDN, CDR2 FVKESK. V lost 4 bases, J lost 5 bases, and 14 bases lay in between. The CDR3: CASSPRGGAYGYTF. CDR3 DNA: TGTGCCAGCAGCCCTCGGGGGGGCGCGTATGGCTACACCTTC.

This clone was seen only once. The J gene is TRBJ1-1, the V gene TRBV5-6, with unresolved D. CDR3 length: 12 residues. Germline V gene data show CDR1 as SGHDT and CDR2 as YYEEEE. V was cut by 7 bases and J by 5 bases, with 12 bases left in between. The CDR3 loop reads CASRQGKTEAFF. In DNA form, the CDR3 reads TGTGCCAGCCGGCAAGGGAAAACTGAAGCTTTCTTT.

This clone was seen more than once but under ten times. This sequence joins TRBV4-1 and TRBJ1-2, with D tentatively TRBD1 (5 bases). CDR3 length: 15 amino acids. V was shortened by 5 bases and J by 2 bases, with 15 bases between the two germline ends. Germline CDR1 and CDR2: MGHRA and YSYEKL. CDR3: CASSFTGTANYGYTF. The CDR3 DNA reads TGCGCCAGCAGCTTCACCGGGACGGCGAACTATGGCTACACCTTC.

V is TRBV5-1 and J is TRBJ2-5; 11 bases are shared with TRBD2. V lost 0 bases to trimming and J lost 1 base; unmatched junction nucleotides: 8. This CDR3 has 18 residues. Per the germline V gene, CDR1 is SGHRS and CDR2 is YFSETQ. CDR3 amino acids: CASSLGLAGKSPQETQYF. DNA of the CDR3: TGCGCCAGCAGCTTGGGACTAGCGGGGAAATCCCCCCAAGAGACCCAGTACTTC.

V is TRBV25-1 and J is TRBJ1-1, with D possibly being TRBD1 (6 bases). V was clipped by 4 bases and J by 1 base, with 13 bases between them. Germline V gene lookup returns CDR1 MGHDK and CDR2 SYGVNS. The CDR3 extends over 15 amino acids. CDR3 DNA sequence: TGTGCCAGCAGTGCCGGACAGACCCAGAACACTGAAGCTTTCTTT. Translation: CASSAGQTQNTEAFF. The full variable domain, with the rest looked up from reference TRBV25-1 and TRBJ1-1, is EADIYQTPRYLVIGTGKKITLECSQTMGHDKMYWYQQDPGMELHLIHYSYGVNSTEKGDLSSESTVSRIRTEHFPLTLESARPSHTSQYLCASSAGQTQNTEAFFGQGTRLTVV.

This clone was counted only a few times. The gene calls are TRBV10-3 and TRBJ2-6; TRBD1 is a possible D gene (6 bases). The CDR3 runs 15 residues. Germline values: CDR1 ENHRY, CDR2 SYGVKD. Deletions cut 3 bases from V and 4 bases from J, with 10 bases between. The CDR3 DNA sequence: TGTGCCATCAGTGACACGGGGACAGGGGCCAACGTCCTGACTTTC. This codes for CAISDTGTGANVLTF.

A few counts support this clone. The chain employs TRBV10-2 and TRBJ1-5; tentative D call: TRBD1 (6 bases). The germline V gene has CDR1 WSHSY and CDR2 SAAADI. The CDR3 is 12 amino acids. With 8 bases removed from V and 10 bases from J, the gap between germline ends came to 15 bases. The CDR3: CASCPAGEPQHF. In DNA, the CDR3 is TGCGCCAGCTGCCCGGCAGGGGAACCCCAGCATTTT.

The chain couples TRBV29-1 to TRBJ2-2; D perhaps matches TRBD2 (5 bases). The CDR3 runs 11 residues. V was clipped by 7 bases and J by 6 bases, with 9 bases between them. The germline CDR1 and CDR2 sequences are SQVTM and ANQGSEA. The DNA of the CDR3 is TGCAGCGCCGAGGGTCCCGGGGAGCTGTTTTTT. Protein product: CSAEGPGELFF.

CDR3 amino acids: CSVEDPSTRNGYTF. The CDR3 DNA reads as TGCAGCGTTGAAGATCCCTCTACTAGAAATGGCTACACCTTC. This chain links TRBV29-1 with TRBJ1-2; D is undetermined. Trimming cost V 0 bases and J 6 bases, with 14 bases left between them. The germline V gene encodes CDR1 SQVTM and CDR2 ANQGSEA. The CDR3 is made up of 14 amino acids.

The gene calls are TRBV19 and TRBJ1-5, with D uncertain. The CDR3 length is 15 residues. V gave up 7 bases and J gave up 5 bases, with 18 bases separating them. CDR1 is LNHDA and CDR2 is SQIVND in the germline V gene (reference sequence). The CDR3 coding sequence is TGTGCCAGTACCCCGACGGGGAGTTTGTATCAGCCCCAGCATTTT. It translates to CASTPTGSLYQPQHF.

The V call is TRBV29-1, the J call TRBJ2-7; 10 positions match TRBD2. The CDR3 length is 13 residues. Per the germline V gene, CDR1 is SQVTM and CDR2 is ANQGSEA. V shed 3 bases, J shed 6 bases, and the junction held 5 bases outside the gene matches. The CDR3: CSVESGGAPEQYF. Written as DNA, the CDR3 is TGCAGCGTTGAGAGCGGGGGGGCCCCCGAGCAGTACTTC.

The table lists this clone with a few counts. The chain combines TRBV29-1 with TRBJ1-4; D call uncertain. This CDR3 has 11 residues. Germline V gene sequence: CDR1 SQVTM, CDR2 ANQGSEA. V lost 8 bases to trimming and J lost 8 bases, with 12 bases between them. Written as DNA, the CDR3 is TGCAGCTCACTGGAGGGAGAAAAACTGTTTTTT. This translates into CSSLEGEKLFF. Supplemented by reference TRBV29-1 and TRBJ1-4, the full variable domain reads SAVISQKPSRDICQRGTSLTIQCQVDSQVTMMFWYRQQPGQSLTLIATANQGSEATYESGFVIDKFPISRPNLTFSTLTVSNMSPEDSSIYLCSSLEGEKLFFGSGTQLSVL.

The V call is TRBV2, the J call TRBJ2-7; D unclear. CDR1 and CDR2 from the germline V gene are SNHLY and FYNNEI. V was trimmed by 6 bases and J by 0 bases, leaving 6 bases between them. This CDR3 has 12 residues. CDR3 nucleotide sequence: TGTGCCAGCAGCCCTAGCTCCTACGAGCAGTACTTC. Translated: CASSPSSYEQYF.

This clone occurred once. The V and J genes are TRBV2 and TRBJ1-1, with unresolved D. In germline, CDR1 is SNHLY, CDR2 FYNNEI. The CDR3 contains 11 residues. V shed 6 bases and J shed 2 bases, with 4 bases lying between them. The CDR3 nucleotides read TGTGCCAGCAGGGAAAACACTGAAGCTTTCTTT. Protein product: CASRENTEAFF.

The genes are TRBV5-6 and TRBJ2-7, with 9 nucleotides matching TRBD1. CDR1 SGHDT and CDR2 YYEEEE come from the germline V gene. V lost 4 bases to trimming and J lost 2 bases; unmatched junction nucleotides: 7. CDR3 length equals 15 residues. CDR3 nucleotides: TGTGCCAGCAGCCCACGGACAGGGGAGGCCTACGAGCAGTACTTC. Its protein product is CASSPRTGEAYEQYF.

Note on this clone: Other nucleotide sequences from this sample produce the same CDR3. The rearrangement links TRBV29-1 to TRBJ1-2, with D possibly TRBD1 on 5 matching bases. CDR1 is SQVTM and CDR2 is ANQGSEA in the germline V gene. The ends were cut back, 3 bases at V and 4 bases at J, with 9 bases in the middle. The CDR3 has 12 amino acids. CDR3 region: CSVDRGVYGYTF. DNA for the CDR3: TGCAGCGTTGACAGAGGGGTCTATGGCTACACCTTC.

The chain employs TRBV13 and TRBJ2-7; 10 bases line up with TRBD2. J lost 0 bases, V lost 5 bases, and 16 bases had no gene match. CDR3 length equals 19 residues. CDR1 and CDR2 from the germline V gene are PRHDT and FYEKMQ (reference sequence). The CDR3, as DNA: TGTGCCAGCAGCAAATTCGTTCTAGCGGGGGACCGAAACTCCTACGAGCAGTACTTC. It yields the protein CASSKFVLAGDRNSYEQYF.

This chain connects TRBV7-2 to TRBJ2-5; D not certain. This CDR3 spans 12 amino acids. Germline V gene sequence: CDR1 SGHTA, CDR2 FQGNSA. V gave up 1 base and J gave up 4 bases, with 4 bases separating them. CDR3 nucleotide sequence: TGTGCCAGCAGCTTAGAGAGAGAGACCCAGTACTTC. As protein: CASSLERETQYF.

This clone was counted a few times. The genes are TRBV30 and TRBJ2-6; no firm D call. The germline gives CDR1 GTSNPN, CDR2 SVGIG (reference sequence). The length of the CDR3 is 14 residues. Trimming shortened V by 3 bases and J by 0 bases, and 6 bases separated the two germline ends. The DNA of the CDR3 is TGTGCCTGGAGCCATGACTCTGGGGCCAACGTCCTGACTTTC. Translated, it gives CAWSHDSGANVLTF.

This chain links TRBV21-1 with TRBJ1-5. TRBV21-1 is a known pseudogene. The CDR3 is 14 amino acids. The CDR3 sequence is CASSKVRGTQPQHF. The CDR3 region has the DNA TGTGCCAGCAGCAAAGTCCGCGGGACTCAGCCCCAGCATTTT.

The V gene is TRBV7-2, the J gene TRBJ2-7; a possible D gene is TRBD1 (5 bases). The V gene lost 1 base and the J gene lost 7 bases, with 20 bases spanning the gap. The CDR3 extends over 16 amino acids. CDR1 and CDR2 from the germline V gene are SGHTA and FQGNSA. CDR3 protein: CASSLGPGSYLGEQYF. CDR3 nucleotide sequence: TGTGCCAGCAGCTTAGGTCCAGGGTCTTATCTTGGGGAGCAGTACTTC. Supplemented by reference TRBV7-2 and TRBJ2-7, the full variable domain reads GAGVSQSPSNKVTEKGKDVELRCDPISGHTALYWYRQSLGQGLEFLIYFQGNSAPDKSGLPSDRFSAERTGGSVSTLTIQRTQQEDSAVYLCASSLGPGSYLGEQYFGPGTRLTVT.

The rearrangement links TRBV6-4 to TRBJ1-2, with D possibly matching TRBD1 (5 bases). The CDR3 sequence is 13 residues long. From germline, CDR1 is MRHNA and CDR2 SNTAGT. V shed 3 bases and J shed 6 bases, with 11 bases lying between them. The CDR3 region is CASSDRGVDGYTF. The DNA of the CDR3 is TGTGCCAGCAGTGATAGAGGGGTAGATGGCTACACCTTC.

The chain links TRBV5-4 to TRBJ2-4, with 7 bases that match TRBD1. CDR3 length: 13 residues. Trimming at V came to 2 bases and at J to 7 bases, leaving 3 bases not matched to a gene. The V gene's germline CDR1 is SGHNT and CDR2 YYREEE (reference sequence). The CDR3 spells CASSFDRANIQYF. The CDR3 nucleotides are TGTGCCAGCAGCTTTGACAGGGCCAACATTCAGTACTTC.

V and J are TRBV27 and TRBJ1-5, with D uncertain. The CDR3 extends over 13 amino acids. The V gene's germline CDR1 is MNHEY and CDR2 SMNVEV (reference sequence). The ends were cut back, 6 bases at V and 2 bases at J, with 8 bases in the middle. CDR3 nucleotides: TGTGCCAGCAGGACCAGCCGCAATCAGCCCCAGCATTTT. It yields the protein CASRTSRNQPQHF.

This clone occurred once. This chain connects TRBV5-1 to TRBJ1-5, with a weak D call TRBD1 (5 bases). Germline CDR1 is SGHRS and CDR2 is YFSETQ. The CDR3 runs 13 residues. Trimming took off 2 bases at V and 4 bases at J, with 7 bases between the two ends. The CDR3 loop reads CASSFEGNQPQHF. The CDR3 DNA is TGCGCCAGCAGCTTTGAGGGGAATCAGCCCCAGCATTTT.

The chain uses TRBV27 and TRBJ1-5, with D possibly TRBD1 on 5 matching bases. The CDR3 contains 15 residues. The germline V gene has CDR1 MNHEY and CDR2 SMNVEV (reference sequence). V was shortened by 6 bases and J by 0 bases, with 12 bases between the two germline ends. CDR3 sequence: CASSLGHSSNQPQHF. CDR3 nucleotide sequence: TGTGCCAGCAGCCTCGGACACTCTAGCAATCAGCCCCAGCATTTT.

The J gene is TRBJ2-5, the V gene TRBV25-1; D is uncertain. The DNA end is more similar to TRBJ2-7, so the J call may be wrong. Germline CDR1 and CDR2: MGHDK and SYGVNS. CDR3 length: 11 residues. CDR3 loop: CASSGRYEQYF. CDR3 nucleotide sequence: TGTGCCAGCAGTGGTAGGTACGAGCAGTACTTC.

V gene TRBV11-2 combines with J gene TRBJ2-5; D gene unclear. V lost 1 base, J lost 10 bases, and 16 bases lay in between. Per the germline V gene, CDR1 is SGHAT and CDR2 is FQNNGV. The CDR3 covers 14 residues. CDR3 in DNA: TGTGCCAGCAGCTTAGGGAAGGTTACAGAGGACCAGTACTTC. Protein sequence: CASSLGKVTEDQYF.

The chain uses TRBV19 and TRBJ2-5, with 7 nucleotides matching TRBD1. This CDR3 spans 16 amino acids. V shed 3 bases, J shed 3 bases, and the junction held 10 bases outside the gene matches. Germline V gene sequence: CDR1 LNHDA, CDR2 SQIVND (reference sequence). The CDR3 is CASSILFGTDEETQYF. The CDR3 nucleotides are TGTGCCAGTAGTATCCTTTTCGGGACAGATGAAGAGACCCAGTACTTC.

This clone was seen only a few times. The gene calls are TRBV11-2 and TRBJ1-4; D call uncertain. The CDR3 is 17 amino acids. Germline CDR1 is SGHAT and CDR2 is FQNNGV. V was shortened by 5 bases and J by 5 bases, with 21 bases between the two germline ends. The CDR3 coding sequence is TGTGCCAGCAGCCTAGGAGGGTCATCTCCATTAAATGAAAAACTGTTTTTT. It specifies CASSLGGSSPLNEKLFF.

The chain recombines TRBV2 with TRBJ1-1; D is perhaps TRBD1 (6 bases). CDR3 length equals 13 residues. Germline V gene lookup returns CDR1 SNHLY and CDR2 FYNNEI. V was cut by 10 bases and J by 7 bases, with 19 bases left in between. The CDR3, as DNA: TGTGCCACCCCTGGGGGCATTATTGATGAAGCTTTCTTT. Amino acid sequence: CATPGGIIDEAFF.

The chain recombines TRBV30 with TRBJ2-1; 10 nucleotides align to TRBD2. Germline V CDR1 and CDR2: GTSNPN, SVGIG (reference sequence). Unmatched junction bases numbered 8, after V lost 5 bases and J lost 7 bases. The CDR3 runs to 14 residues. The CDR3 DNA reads TGTGCCTGGGAGCGAGGACTAGCGGTGAATGAGCAGTTCTTC. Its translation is CAWERGLAVNEQFF.